These 4 T cell receptor beta chains were sequenced from one sample in a study of blood T cell repertoires in COVID-19. Profiled with immunoSEQ multiplex PCR; TCRdb holds only in-frame clones, not every one. This table has approximately 280,000 clones, 75% to 90% appearing once. The sequenced material came from peripheral blood. These receptor sequences come from a woman in her 70s with acute or convalescent COVID-19.

This chain joins TRBV18 and TRBJ2-7; D is possibly TRBD2 (6 bases). The CDR3 is 13 residues long. Trimming took 3 bases from V and 6 from J, leaving 12 bases between them. Germline V gives CDR1 KGHSH, CDR2 LQKENI. The CDR3 DNA reads as TGTGCCAGCTCACCCGGGACTTTAGGCGAGCAGTACTTC. It codes for CASSPGTLGEQYF.

V is TRBV7-9 and J is TRBJ2-7, with 8 bases fitting TRBD1. This CDR3 has 13 residues. Looked up from germline, CDR1 is SEHNR and CDR2 is FQNEAQ (reference sequence). Trimming at V came to 11 bases and at J to 5 bases, leaving 11 bases not matched to a gene. CDR3 sequence (DNA): TGTGCCGGCCGAGGGCAGGGGGCCAACGAGCAGTACTTC. Translating gives CAGRGQGANEQYF.

The CDR3 DNA follows: TGCGCCAGCAGCTTCAGGGACAGGGGGACCATGAACACTGAAGCTTTCTTT. Translation: CASSFRDRGTMNTEAFF. The genes are TRBV5-1 and TRBJ1-1; 11 bases fit TRBD1. From germline, CDR1 is SGHRS and CDR2 YFSETQ. The V segment lost 2 bases and the J segment 0 bases; nucleotides outside the gene matches: 6. The CDR3 length is 17 residues.

The V call is TRBV20-1, the J call TRBJ1-5, with a weak D call TRBD1 (5 bases). Germline CDR1 is DFQATT and CDR2 is SNEGSKA (reference sequence). With 3 bases removed from V and 0 bases from J, the gap between germline ends came to 24 bases. CDR3 length: 19 residues. Written as DNA, the CDR3 is TGCAGTGCTAGTCCCGCCGGAGGGGCTCGCCGAAATAGCAATCAGCCCCAGCATTTT. Amino acid sequence: CSASPAGGARRNSNQPQHF.